The 11 T cell receptor beta chains below all came from one sample that was sequenced in a study of CXCR3-negative and CXCR3-positive naive CD8 T cells. Their target antigens are unknown. The authors prepared UMI-labeled TRB cDNA libraries by 5' RACE. TCRdb derives one entry per CDR3 protein from the 5' RACE reads, leaving out DNA. Here the sample table reports about 150,000 distinct CDR3 sequences. Overall study findings and caveats: When CXCR3-positive naive cells were set against CXCR3-negative naive cells, the former had more hydrophobic TRB CDR3s.

The specimen was naive CXCR3+ CD8+ T cells from blood. Indicated subset: CD45RO-CCR7+CD27+CD95- naive CD8+ T cells expressing CXCR3 (TNR3+). The receptors here all came from a human donor in good health. Some clones in this sample may be carry-over from other donors' samples.

The V and J genes are TRBV6-6 and TRBJ1-2; the TRBD1 assignment by TCRdb is unverifiable without DNA. Germline loops: CDR1 MNHNY, CDR2 SVGAGI (reference sequence). The CDR3 length is 15 residues. The CDR3 loop reads CASSYVDRLNYGYTF.

V and J are TRBV24-1 and TRBJ2-4. CDR1 is KGHDR, CDR2 SFDVKD, per germline. The CDR3 has 12 residues. CDR3 protein: CATSDSRNIQYF.

V and J are TRBV28 and TRBJ2-3; TCRdb selects TRBD2, and the lack of DNA leaves this call unchecked. The CDR3 runs 17 residues. From germline, CDR1 is MDHEN and CDR2 SYDVKM. The CDR3 region is CASSLTLAGGTTDTQYF.

V gene TRBV6-6 combines with J gene TRBJ2-5; without DNA, the TCRdb call of TRBD1 cannot be checked. The germline V gene encodes CDR1 MNHNY and CDR2 SVGAGI (reference sequence). The CDR3 consists of 14 residues. CDR3 sequence: CASSPGANQETQYF.

This sequence joins TRBV6-5 and TRBJ1-2. The CDR3 consists of 13 residues. Germline V gene lookup returns CDR1 MNHEY and CDR2 SVGAGI. The CDR3 loop reads CASSYSAGDGYTF.

The chain carries TRBV7-3 and TRBJ2-1; TCRdb reports TRBD2, a call that lacks DNA to check it against. Germline V gives CDR1 SGHTA, CDR2 FQGTGA. The CDR3 is 15 amino acids. The CDR3 loop is CASSLTQVGRNEQSF.

The chain employs TRBV14 and TRBJ2-1. There are 12 residues in the CDR3. Germline V gives CDR1 SGHDN, CDR2 FVKESK. CDR3 protein: CASSQRDNEQFF.

The rearrangement joins TRBV15 to TRBJ2-1. Per the germline V gene, CDR1 is LNHNV and CDR2 is YYDKDF (reference sequence). CDR3 length equals 15 residues. The CDR3 protein is CATSRDRGSVGEQFF.

The chain uses TRBV7-6 and TRBJ1-1. This CDR3 is built from 11 residues. CDR1 is SGHVS and CDR2 is FNYEAQ in the germline V gene. CDR3 loop: CASSLASQAFF.

The chain links TRBV4-1 to TRBJ1-5; the TCRdb D gene call, TRBD1, has no DNA to confirm it. This CDR3 is built from 17 residues. Germline loops: CDR1 MGHRA, CDR2 YSYEKL. The CDR3 sequence is CAPYPGQKPYSNQPQHF.

The chain carries TRBV19 and TRBJ2-7; TCRdb calls TRBD1, which cannot be checked without DNA. This CDR3 comprises 15 residues. The germline CDR1 and CDR2 sequences are LNHDA and SQIVND (reference sequence). This CDR3 is CASSPMGGGFGEQYF.